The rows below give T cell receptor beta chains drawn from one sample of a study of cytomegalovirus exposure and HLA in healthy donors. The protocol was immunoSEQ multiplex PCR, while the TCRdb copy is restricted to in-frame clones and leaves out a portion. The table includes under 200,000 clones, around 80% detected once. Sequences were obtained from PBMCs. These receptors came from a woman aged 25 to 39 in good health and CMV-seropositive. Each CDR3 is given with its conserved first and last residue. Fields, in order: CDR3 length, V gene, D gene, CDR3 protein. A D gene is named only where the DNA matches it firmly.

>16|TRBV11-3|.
CASSLDAGSIVHEQYF
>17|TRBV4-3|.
CASSQDYVQGGTDTQYF
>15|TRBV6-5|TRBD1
CASSRGDRMYNEQFF
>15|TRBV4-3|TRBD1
CASSQGLGGPEKLFF
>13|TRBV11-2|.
CASSLDISGVTHF
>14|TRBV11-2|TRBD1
CASSRTGTGVLQAF
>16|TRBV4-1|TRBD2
CASSQAVGTSAVEQYF
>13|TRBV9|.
CASSTQGTYGYTF
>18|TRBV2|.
CASSEILLRGGLSGELFF
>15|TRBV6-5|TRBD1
CASSYSRQGIAEAFF
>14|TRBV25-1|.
CASSEGRVDQPQHF
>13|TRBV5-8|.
CASSTGSTYEQYF
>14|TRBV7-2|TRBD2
CASRPRLAEGLQYF
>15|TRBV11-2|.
CASSLDSRGYNEQFF
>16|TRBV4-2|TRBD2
CASSQDRGRAFNEQFF
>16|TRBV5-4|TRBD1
CASSSGQGRSYNEQFF
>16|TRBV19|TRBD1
CASCPPKQGHGNTIYF
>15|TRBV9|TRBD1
CASSVDGQGNTEAFF
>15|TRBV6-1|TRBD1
CASSESGTGVQPQHF
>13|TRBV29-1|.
CSVVVGVTGELFF
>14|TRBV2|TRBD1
CARSRTGRRYGYTF
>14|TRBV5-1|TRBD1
CASSLVRDSYGYTF
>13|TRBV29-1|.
CSVVARSSYEQYF
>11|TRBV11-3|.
CASSSQEEQFF
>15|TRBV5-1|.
CASRETGQSQETQYF
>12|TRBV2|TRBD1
CASSGGTVFAFF
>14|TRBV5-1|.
CASSSGGPLYGYTF
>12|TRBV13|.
CASSSLADEQFF
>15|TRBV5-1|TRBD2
CASSLGLAGDNEQFF
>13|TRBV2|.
CASRADRNTEAFF
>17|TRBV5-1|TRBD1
CASSWGRGTDRNEKLFF
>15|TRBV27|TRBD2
CASSLPGTSAYEQYF
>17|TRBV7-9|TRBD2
CASSLVWDYSTTDTQYF
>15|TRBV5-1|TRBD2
CASSLDPGGQGEQYF
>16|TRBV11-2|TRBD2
CASSSGLAGAGDTQYF
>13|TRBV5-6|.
CASSLLTAYEQYF
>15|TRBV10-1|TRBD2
CAITGTSGVTYEQYF
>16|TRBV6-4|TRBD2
CASSGLAGEGANEQFF
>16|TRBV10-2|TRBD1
CASTHVIRQGNGEQYF